This T cell receptor (beta chain) was documented in a study of cytomegalovirus exposure and HLA in healthy donors (dated 2017 in TCRdb). Concerning the study at large: According to an earlier analysis of around 600 of the donors, about 170 million T cells yielded 120 million or so unique TCR beta sequences and around 280 Gb of sequence data. An early release covering more than 500 HLA-typed donors comprised 300 to 350 gigabases of sequencing data and approximately 80 million unique TCR sequences. Of the 300 to 450 genotyped donors, approximately 81% were placed in the genetic ancestry cluster associated with self-reported Caucasian donors. The study was designed to test whether signatures of past pathogen exposure could be identified by cataloging public T cell receptors. The study used immunosequencing to profile the T cell repertoires of under 700 subjects and linked those repertoires to cytomegalovirus serostatus. A separate validation cohort of more than 100 different subjects was used in addition to the approximately 640-subject first cohort. To predict cytomegalovirus infection status, the study brought together high-throughput TCR immunosequencing, statistical association of individual TCRs with disease status, and machine learning. A later analysis re-examined previously published TCR beta repertoires from about 670 donors and added high-resolution HLA genotyping to investigate patterns of TCR occurrence. In the later analysis, no new phenotypic data were used to find candidate immune exposures; instead, reliance was placed on TCR beta sequences and their occurrence across donors. To decide whether each TCR beta V gene segment behaved as functional or pseudogenic, an earlier analysis of some 600 of the donors relied on high-throughput TCR beta sequencing. Alongside the repertoire data, information on donor age, sex, ethnicity and CMV serostatus was compiled. In a later genetic analysis, genome-wide SNP genotypes for about 55% of the roughly 700 donors were used, and that subset was treated as a discovery cohort. Every repertoire in the discovery cohort had been generated on one and the same sequencing platform. HLA typing included class I and class II loci at four-digit resolution. Typing coverage varied by locus: about 620-630 donors for A, B, C, DRB1 and DQB1; approximately 500 for DQA1; approximately 570 for DPA1; roughly 450 for DPB1. Four to six DR-DQ haplotypes were handled as single units for association and clustering, since linkage in the cohort was strong. Across approximately 400 genotyped donors of the cohort, an average of roughly 230,000 unique TCR beta nucleotide sequences per donor were sequenced, and roughly a sixth of those sequences were non-productive. Summary of the overall study and its limitations: A further reported finding was that TCR beta sequences accurately predicted the HLA-A and HLA-B alleles for most subjects in the first cohort. Because counts were too low, seventeen rarely observed V segments, including chromosome 9 orphons, were left out of the earlier analysis of approximately 500 of the donors. Most TCR sequences were observed very rarely across donors, whereas some public TCRs were present in many individuals. The presence/absence analyses assumed that sequencing depth was roughly uniform across donors, and that assumption may not be true. In a later analysis, several top co-occurrence clusters were reported to appear linked to parvovirus B19, influenza, CMV and Epstein-Barr virus. Because HLA typing was missing for some donors at each locus, association tests included only the typed subset. In a later genetic analysis, fewer N-insertions in productive TCRs were reported among donors in an Asian-associated ancestry cluster than the approximately 630-donor mean. Immune exposure information for the cohort was limited to CMV serostatus. A later genetic analysis associated a missense DCLRE1C variant with V-gene and J-gene trimming of TCR beta chains, and an independent cohort replicated the association. In this cohort, only TCR beta chains were sequenced, and detectable features were limited by the absence of alpha or paired-chain data. A total of 150 to 200 TCR beta chains were listed by the study as associated with cytomegalovirus. Correlated functional status among segregating V segments might be attributable to linkage disequilibrium, but an unknown experimental factor could not be ruled out. In vitro tests confirmed that three of the cytomegalovirus-associated TCR beta chains recognize cytomegalovirus antigens. When HLA alleles, especially DR and DQ, strongly co-occurred, TCR associations were difficult to assign to individual alleles. It was suggested by the authors that the approach could potentially be generalized to other disease states and immunological phenotypes. In a later analysis, HLA-associated TCR beta chains were found to be more clonally expanded and to have lower generation probabilities than equally common non-associated chains. A cluster of highly shared sequence variants was judged likely to be a technical artifact of the sequencing pipeline. Because the 87-base-pair reads could not distinguish some IMGT-functional V segments, including TRBV6-2 and TRBV6-3, those segments were excluded. In a later analysis, most CMV-associated TCR beta chains were found to appear HLA-restricted, with HLA associations seemingly driven largely by CMV exposure. In a later analysis, some 18,000 TCR beta sequences were associated with specific HLA alleles at a false discovery rate of 0.05. Cytomegalovirus status was reported to be diagnosed by the classifier with high specificity and sensitivity in both the original and validation cohorts. According to a later analysis, TCR association rates differed among HLA loci, with DRB1 alleles showing the most associated TCRs and HLA-C alleles showing the fewest. Broadly in line with IMGT annotations, most TCR beta V segments showed up in productive rearrangements about 87% or about 30% of the time in an earlier analysis of several hundred of the donors.

Sequences SGHVS (CDR1) and FQNEAQ (CDR2) are obtained from the germline V gene. A distance of 19 bases separates the germline ends of V and J, which lose 2 bases and 5 bases respectively. The CDR3 holds 17 amino acids from the cysteine to the phenylalanine. Of all the DNA, just the CDR3 is kept, 51 bases in frame from base 1. The library came from the immunoSEQ multiplex PCR assay. For the multiplex PCR, a mixture combining 60 forward primers for TCR Vbeta segments and 13 reverse primers for TCR Jbeta segments was used. Amplification of the CDR3 region of rearranged TCR beta genes was performed with a multiplex PCR assay on genomic DNA. Amplified TCR beta libraries were sequenced as 87-base-pair reads on the Illumina HiSeq System. Concerning the study's data processing: Across the roughly 640 repertoires, a later analysis counted 60 million to 90 million unique TCR beta chains, 9.5 million to 13 million of which were shared by at least two donors. To remove PCR and sequencing errors, raw reads were error-corrected and collapsed into unique sequences using a nearest-neighbor algorithm that merged closely related sequences. To assign V, D and J gene segments, CDR3 sequences were aligned to IMGT reference sequences. For a sequence to be retained, at least a six-nucleotide match to both a V gene segment and a J gene segment was required. A rearrangement counted as productive if the CDR3 had no stop codons and remained in frame with V and J, and every other rearrangement counted as non-productive. Following IMGT convention, CDR3 was defined as the stretch from the second conserved V-encoded cysteine to the conserved J-encoded phenylalanine. The earlier analysis of fewer than 700 of the donors excluded sequences that lacked an unambiguous match to a single V gene segment. An earlier analysis of roughly 590 of the donors called V segments functional above 56.7% productive rearrangements and segregating when the between-donor standard deviation exceeded 5%. A statistical classification framework was built for diagnosing cytomegalovirus status from the catalog of TCR beta chain sequences. V and J gene assignment, in a later analysis, came from comparing TCR nucleotide sequences with IMGT/GENE-DB human TR gene sequences. Using the TCRdist pipeline, a later analysis assigned CDR3 sequences along with most-parsimonious VDJ recombination scenarios. In a later analysis, each TCR beta chain was defined by its CDR3 amino acid sequence together with its V-gene family, and reads lacking a unique V-gene family were excluded. To address suspected cross-contamination and a sequencing artifact, a later analysis removed 550 to 750 highly shared, low-generation-probability nucleotide sequences. In a later analysis, a clonal expansion index was calculated for each public chain from normalized within-repertoire ranks of inferred template counts. A later analysis computed generation probabilities with a VDJ recombination model fitted to out-of-frame rearrangements, and checked the results against IGoR. A later analysis scored TCR-TCR, TCR-HLA and TCR-CMV co-occurrence with hypergeometric tests, applying a repertoire-size bias correction to TCR pairs. False discovery rates were estimated in a later analysis by permuting HLA or CMV assignments 20 times. In a later analysis, co-occurring TCRs were grouped using DBSCAN, with TCRdist sequence similarity added in when clustering inside HLA-allele-positive subsets. For co-occurrence clustering, repertoires with fewer than 30,000 or more than 120,000 public chains were excluded, along with several repertoires with anomalous nucleotide sharing. Entries here come from immuneACCESS through TCRdb and include only in-frame sequences with V and J called. Some clones fail to appear in such tables; in the studies checked, an unresolved V gene covers under half of the shortfall, and the cause of the remainder is unknown. Clonal size and the V and J genes are those of that table, whereas D and trimming came from the DNA. This sample gives some 100,000 clones in total; roughly 84% of them show up just once. The ten largest account for more than 0.95% of the sample.

The cohort was made up of approximately 700 healthy bone marrow donors. At the time of sampling, every cohort member was nominally healthy, though immune exposures that went unrecorded were likely present. The donor was CMV seronegative and belonged to the group of under 400 seronegative cohort members. Each donor provided a peripheral blood sample, and peripheral blood mononuclear cells were used for TCR beta sequencing. The Qiagen DNeasy Blood Extraction Kit was used to extract genomic DNA from the blood cell samples. With regard to this clone: The specificity of this receptor is unknown. One base away there is no much larger clone; base qualities are not given.

The TCR originated in a woman aged 18-29 years in good health and CMV-seronegative. Sequenced sample: PBMCs. The sequence links TRBV7-8 to TRBJ2-1; perhaps TRBD2 is the D gene, with 6 bases matching. The CDR3 loop reads CASSLFPVAGFDNEQFF. The DNA is TGTGCCAGCAGCTTATTTCCGGTTGCGGGGTTCGACAATGAGCAGTTCTTC.